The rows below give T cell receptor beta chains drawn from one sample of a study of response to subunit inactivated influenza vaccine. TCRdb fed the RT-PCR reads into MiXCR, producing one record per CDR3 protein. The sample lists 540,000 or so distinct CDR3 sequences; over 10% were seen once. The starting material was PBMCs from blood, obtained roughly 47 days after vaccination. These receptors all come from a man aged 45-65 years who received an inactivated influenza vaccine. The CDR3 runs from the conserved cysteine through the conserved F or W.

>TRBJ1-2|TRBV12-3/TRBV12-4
CASRGSGQGVIYGYTF
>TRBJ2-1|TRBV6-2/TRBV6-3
CASSYPTSGGTNEQFF
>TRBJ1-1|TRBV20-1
CSARAIPGVNTEAFF
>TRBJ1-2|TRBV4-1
CASSQAGTTYGYTF
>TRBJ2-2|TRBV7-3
CASSLSLGGTSGRAIGELFF
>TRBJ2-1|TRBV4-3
CASSQGTGTTYRSSYNEQFF
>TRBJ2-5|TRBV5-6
CASSFGTGETQYF
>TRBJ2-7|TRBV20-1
CSAHPGTGSYEQYF
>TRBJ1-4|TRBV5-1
CASSRRTGFGEKLFF
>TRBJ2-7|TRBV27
CASSLRGAGTGGARAYEQYF
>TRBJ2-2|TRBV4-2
CASSRSPGELFF
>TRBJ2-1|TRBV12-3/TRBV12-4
CASRTGTETYNEQFF
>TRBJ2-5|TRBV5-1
CASSLVQRETQYF
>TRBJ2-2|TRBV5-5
CASSLRGPGELFF
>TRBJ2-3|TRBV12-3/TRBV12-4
CASSLVAARPDTQYF
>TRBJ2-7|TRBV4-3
CASSQFGGSYEQYF
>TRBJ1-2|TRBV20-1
CSARRLTDGYTF
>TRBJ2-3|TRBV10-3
CAISERTTRSGTDTQYF
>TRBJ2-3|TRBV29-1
CSVEDGTTSTDTQYF
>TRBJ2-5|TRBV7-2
CASSPRSQETQYF
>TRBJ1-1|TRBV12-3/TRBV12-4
CASRTQRNTEAFF
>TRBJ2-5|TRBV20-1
CSAARREGQETQYF
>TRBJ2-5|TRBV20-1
CSAFGQGKETQYF
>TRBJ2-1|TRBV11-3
CASSLDQVSYEQFF
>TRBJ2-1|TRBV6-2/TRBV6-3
CASSYSTSGIDNEQFF
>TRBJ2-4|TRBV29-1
CSVEPGLNKNIQYF
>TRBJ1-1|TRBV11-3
CASSFRTASNTEAFF
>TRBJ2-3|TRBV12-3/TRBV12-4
CASSFRLPGVDTQYF
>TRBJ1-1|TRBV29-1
CSVREGSVNTEAFF
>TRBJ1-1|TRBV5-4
CASSHQGADTEAFF
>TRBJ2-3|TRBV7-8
CASSLAGTSGTTDTQYF
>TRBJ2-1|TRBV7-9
CASSSGLAWNSYNEQFF
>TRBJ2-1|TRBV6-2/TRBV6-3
CASSELAGAFYNEQFF
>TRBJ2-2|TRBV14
CASSLRWGELFF
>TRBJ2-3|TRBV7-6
CASSLWDRTDTQYF
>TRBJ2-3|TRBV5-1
CASSLGSASTDTQYF
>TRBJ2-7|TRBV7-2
CASSPARDRHTSMDF
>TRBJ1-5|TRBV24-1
CATSDSLVGAQHF
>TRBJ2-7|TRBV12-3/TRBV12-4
CASSGSGTRSYEQYF
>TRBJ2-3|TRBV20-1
CSARDSLPGGPNTDTQYF
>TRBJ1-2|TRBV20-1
CSAHLWSGDGYTF
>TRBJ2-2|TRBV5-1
CASRSGGTGTGELFF
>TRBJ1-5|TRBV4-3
CASSQEAGLNSNQPQHF
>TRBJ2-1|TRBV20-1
CSASLLGNIYNEQFF
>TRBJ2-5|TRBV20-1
CSAPDRGGQETQYF
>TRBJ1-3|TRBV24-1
CATSDRAKTGGGNTIYF
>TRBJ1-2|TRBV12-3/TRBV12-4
CASRTDGLYGYTF
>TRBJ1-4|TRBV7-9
CASSLADLSNEKLFF
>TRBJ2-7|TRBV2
CASKLAGESSYEQYF
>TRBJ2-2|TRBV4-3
CASRQQVSAGELFF
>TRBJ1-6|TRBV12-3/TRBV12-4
CASSFIGGMNSPLHF
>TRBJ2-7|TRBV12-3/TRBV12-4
CASGSGPEQYF
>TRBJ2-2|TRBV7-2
CASSRGRWDTGELFF
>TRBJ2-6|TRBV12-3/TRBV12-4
CASTLRLSGANVLTF